The T cell receptor beta chain under discussion was sequenced for a study of T cell repertoires in cytomegalovirus infection. The overall study: CMV epitopes used comprised recently identified HLA-C-restricted ones and well-studied HLA-B-restricted ones. Overall study findings and caveats: Summed frequency of public TCR beta families distinguished CMV carriers with the relevant HLA.

With regard to this clonotype: What it binds is not known.

TCRdb ran MiXCR on the reads and lists one entry per CDR3 protein. Altogether approximately 730,000 distinct CDR3 sequences are present, around 31% being singletons, with the ten largest covering approximately 18%. Per the germline V gene, CDR1 is SGHTA and CDR2 is FQGNSA. This CDR3 is 14 amino acids long. J gave up 8 bases and V 6 bases, and 9 bases lay outside the gene matches. The material was cultured PBMCs, obtained from culture after CMV antigen stimulation. The V and J genes are TRBV7-2 and TRBJ1-4, with 7 bases aligning to TRBD1. The clonotype originates from a human donor in good health (CMV status not recorded). Some clones in this sample may be carry-over from other donors' samples. As DNA, the CDR3 is TGTGCCAGCAGTTCCCGACAGGGAGGGGAAAAACTGTTTTTT. As protein: CASSSRQGGEKLFF.